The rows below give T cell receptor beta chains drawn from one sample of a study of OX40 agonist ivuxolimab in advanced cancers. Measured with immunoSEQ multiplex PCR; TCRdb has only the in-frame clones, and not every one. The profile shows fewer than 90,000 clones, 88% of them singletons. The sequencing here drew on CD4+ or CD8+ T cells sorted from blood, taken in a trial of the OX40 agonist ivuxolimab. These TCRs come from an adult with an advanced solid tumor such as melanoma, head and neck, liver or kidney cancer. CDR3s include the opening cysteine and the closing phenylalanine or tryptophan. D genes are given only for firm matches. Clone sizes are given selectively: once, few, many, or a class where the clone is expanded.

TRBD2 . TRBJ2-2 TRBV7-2 TGTGCCAGCAGCTTAACCGGGACTAGCGGCACCGGGGAGCTGTTTTTT CASSLTGTSGTGELFF
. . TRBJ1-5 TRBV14 TGTGCCAGCAGCCACCTAAATCAGCCCCAGCATTTT CASSHLNQPQHF
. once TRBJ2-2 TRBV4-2 TGTGCCAGCACGACGACCGGGGAGCTGTTTTTT CASTTTGELFF
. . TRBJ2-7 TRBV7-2 TGTGCCAGCAGCTTAGCGAGTACAGGGGGGACTAGGGAGCAGTACTTC CASSLASTGGTREQYF
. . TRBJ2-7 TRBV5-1 TGCGCCAGCAGCTTGGTGGCAGGGGACCTCTACGAGCAGTACTTC CASSLVAGDLYEQYF
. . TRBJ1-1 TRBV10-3 TGTGCCATCAGCCAAGGGGGTGGGACTGAAGCTTTCTTT CAISQGGGTEAFF
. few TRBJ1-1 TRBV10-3 TGTGCCATCAGCGGAATGAACACTGAAGCTTTCTTT CAISGMNTEAFF
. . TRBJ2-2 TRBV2 TGTGCCAGCAGAGCCGCGCTATTTGCCGGGGAGCTGTTTTTT CASRAALFAGELFF
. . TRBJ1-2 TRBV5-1 TGCGCCAGCAGCTTGGGCGGGAGCTATGGCTACACCTTC CASSLGGSYGYTF
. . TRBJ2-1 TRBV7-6 TGTGCCAGCAGCCCCAGGGTGAGGGAGCAGTTCTTC CASSPRVREQFF
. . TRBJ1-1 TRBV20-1 TGCAGTGCTAGAGACACTGAAGCTTTCTTT CSARDTEAFF
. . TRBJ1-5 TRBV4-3 TGCGCCAGCAGCCAAGCTTTAGTAGGCGTCGGCAATCAGCCCCAGCATTTT CASSQALVGVGNQPQHF
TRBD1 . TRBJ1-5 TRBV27 TGTGCCAGCCTACTTAGGGGGCGCCCATATAGCAATCAGCCCCAGCATTTT CASLLRGRPYSNQPQHF
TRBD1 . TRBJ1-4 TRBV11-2 TGTGCCAGCAGCCCCGTCGGGACAGCTAATGAAAAACTGTTTTTT CASSPVGTANEKLFF
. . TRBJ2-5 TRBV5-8 TGTGCCAGTTTAGGAGGAGAGACCCAGTACTTC CASLGGETQYF
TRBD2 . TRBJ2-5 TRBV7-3 TGTGCCAGCAGCGCCCTAGCGGGGACCCAAGAGACCCAGTACTTC CASSALAGTQETQYF
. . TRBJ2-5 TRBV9 TGTGCCAGCAGCGAGGCCCCTGACCCTCAAGAGACCCAGTACTTC CASSEAPDPQETQYF
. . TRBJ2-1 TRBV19 TGTGCCAGTAGTATTATTCGCAATGAGCAGTTCTTC CASSIIRNEQFF
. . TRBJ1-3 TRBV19 TGTGCCAGTCAGATGGGGGCAGCCGGAAACACCATATATTTT CASQMGAAGNTIYF
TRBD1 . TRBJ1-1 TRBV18 TGTGCCAGCTCACGCTCCACAGGGGACGTGGCTTTCTTT CASSRSTGDVAFF
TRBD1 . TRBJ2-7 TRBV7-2 TGTGCCAGCAGCTTCCCCGACAGGGGATACGAGCAGTACTTC CASSFPDRGYEQYF
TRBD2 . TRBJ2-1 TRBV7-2 TGTGCCAGCAGAGATCGGGGGGGTAGCTCCTACAATGAGCAGTTCTTC CASRDRGGSSYNEQFF
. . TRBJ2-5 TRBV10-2 TGCGCCAGCAGTGGGAGGGCTTACCAAGAGACCCAGTACTTC CASSGRAYQETQYF
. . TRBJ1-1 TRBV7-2 TGTGCCAGCAGCTCCCCGAAACGCGCCACTGAAGCTTTCTTT CASSSPKRATEAFF